This T cell receptor beta chain was sequenced in a study of molecular identifiers for immune sequencing clone quantification. The CDR3 runs to 17 residues. Germline CDR1 SEHNR, CDR2 FQNEAQ (reference sequence). Trimming took off 2 bases at V and 1 base at J, with 14 bases between the two ends. TCRdb passed the PCR reads through MiXCR, listing each CDR3 protein once. The table includes over 35,000 distinct CDR3 sequences, around 20% detected once. This clonotype has ten or more counts. Its antigen is currently unknown. General study points: Clonotypes topping 20 RNA copies carried over 97% of effector molecules but under 1% of naive ones.

The chain uses TRBV7-9 and TRBJ1-4; D is uncertain. This clonotype was sampled from a human donor in good health. Some libraries in this study had Jurkat cell RNA spiked in. The sequenced sample was naive CD8+ T cells from blood, with Jurkat cell RNA spiked in. Subset in this sample: FACS-sorted CD8+CD4-CCR7+CD45RA+ naive T cells. The CDR3 spells CASSLNVRDRTNEKLFF. The CDR3 DNA follows: TGTGCCAGCAGCTTAAATGTGAGGGATCGAACTAATGAAAAACTGTTTTTT.